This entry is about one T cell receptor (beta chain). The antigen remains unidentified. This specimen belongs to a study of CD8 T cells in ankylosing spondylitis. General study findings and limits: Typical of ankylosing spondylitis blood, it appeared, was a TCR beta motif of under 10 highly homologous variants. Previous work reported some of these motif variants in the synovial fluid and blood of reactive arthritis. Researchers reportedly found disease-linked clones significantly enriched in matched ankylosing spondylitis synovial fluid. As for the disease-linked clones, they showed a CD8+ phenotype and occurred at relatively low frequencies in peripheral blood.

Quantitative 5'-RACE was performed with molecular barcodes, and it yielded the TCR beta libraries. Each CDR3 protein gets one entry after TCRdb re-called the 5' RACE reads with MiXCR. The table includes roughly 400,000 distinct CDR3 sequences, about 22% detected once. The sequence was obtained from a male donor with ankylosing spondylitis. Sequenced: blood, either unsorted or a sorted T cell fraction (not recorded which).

The CDR3 loop reads CASSQGAGTTDEQFF. CDR3 bases: TGTGCCAGCAGCCAGGGGGCGGGGACTACAGATGAGCAGTTCTTC. The chain employs TRBV3-1 and TRBJ2-1; TRBD2 is a possible D gene (7 bases). The V gene lost 3 bases and the J gene lost 8 bases, with 17 bases spanning the gap. CDR3 length: 15 residues. In germline, CDR1 is LGHDT, CDR2 YNNKEL (reference sequence).